This T cell receptor (beta chain) originates from a study of CD8 T cells in Susac syndrome. Broader study findings: The study conceded that relatively few individuals underwent its TCR sequencing and HLA analysis.

CDR3 size: 14 residues. V lost 3 bases, J lost 3 bases, and 2 bases stayed unmatched. Germline CDR1 reads SGHTA; CDR2 reads FQGNSA. Worth noting for this clonotype: Its target is not known.

An amount of RNA that ranged from roughly 0.45 to 1 ug was reverse transcribed with random hexamers. MiXCR was run by TCRdb on the immunoSEQ multiplex PCR reads, yielding one entry per CDR3 protein. The table lists some 200,000 distinct CDR3 sequences, around 96% of them singletons. The specimen sequenced was CD4+ T cells from PBMCs. The rearrangement joins TRBV7-2 to TRBJ2-1; TRBD2 agrees at 7 bases. This receptor was taken from a human donor with multiple sclerosis. This chain's CDR3 is CASSLSGNYNEQFF. In DNA form, the CDR3 reads TGTGCCAGCAGCTTGAGCGGGAACTACAATGAGCAGTTCTTC.